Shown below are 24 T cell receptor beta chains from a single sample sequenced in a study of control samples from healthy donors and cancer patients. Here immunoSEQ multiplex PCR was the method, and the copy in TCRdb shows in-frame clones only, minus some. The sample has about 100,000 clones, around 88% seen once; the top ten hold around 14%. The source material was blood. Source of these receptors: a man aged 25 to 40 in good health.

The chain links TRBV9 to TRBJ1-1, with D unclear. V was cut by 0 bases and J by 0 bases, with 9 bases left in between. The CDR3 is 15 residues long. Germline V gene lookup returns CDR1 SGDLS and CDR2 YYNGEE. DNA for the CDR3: TGTGCCAGCAGCGTAGCCGGACGGCTGAACACTGAAGCTTTCTTT. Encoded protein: CASSVAGRLNTEAFF.

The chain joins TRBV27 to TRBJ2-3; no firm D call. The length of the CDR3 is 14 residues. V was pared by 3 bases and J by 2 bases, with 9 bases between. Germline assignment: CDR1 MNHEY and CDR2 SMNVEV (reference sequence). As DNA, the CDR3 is TGTGCCAGCAGTTTGTCGTATGACACAGATACGCAGTATTTT. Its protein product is CASSLSYDTDTQYF.

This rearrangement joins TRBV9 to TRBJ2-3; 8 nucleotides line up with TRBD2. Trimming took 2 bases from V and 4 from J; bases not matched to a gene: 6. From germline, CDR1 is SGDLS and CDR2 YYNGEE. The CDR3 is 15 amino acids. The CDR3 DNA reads TGTGCCAGCAGCGTTAGCGGGATAGACGCAGATACGCAGTATTTT. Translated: CASSVSGIDADTQYF.

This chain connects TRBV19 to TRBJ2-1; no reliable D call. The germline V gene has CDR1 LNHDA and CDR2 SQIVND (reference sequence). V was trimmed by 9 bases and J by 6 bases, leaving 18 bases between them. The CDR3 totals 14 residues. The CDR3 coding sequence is TGTGCCAGCACGATAGAACACCTCTCCAATGAGCAGTTCTTC. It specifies CASTIEHLSNEQFF.

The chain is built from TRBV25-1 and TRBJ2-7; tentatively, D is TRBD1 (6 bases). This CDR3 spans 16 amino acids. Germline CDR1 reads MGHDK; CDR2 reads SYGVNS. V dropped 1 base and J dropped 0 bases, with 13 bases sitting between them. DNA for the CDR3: TGTGCCAGCAGTGAATCCTGGCAGGGGAGCTCCTACGAGCAGTACTTC. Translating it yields CASSESWQGSSYEQYF.

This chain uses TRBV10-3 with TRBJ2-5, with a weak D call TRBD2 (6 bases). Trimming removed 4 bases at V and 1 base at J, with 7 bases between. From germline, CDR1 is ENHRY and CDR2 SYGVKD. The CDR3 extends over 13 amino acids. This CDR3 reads CAISGGIQETQYF. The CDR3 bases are TGTGCCATCAGTGGCGGGATCCAAGAGACCCAGTACTTC.

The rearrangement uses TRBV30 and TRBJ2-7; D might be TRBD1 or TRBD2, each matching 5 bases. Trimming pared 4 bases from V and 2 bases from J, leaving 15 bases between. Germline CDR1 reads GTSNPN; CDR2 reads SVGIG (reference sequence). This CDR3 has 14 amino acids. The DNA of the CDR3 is TGTGCCTGGAATCCCGGGACCGAGGCCTACGAGCAGTACTTC. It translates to CAWNPGTEAYEQYF.

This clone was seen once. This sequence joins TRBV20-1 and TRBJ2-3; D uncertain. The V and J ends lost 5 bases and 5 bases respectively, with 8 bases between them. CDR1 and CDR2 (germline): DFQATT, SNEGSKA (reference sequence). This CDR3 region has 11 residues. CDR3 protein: CSAQRRDTQYF. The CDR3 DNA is TGCAGTGCTCAACGGCGAGATACGCAGTATTTT.

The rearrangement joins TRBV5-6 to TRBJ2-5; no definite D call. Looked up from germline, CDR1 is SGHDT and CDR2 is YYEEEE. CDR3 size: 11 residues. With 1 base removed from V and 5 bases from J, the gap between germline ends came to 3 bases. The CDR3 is CASSLLETQYF. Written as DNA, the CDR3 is TGTGCCAGCAGCTTGCTGGAGACCCAGTACTTC.

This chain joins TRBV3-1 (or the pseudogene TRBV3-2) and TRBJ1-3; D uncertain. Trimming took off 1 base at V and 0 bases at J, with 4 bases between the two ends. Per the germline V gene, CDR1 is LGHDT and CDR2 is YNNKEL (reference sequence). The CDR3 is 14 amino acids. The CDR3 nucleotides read TGTGCCAGCAGCCAAGGGTCCTCTGGAAACACCATATATTTT. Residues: CASSQGSSGNTIYF.

The CDR3 is CASSPGTRDTDTQYF. The DNA for the CDR3 is TGTGCCAGCAGCCCCGGGACTAGGGACACAGATACGCAGTATTTT. This chain joins TRBV7-3 and TRBJ2-3, with TRBD2 matching over 8 bases. The CDR3 runs to 15 residues. Germline CDR1 SGHTA, CDR2 FQGTGA. The trim removed 5 bases at V and 2 bases at J, leaving 6 bases unmatched.

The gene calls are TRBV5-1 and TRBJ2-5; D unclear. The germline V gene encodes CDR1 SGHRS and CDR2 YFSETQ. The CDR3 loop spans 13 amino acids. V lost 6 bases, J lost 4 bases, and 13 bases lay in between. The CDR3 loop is CASTKYGRETQYF. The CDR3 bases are TGCGCCAGCACTAAGTACGGGCGAGAGACCCAGTACTTC.

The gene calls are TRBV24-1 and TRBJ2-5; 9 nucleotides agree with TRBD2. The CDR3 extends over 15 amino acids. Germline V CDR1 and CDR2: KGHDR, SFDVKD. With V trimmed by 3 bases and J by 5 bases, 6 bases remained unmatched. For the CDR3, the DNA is TGTGCCACCAGTGATCCGGGACTAGCAGGCGAGACCCAGTACTTC. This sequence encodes CATSDPGLAGETQYF.

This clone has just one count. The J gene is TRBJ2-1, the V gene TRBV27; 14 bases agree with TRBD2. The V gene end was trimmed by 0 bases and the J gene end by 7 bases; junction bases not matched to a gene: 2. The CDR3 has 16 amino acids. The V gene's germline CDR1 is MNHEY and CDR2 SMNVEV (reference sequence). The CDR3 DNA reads TGTGCCAGCAGTTTATCCGGGACTAGCGGGAGTAATGAGCAGTTCTTC. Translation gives CASSLSGTSGSNEQFF.

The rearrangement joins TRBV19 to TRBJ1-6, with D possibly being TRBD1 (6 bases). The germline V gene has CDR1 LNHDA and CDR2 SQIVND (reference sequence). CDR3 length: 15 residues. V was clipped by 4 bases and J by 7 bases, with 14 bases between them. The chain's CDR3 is CASSTPTGGNSPLHF. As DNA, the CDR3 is TGTGCCAGTAGTACACCGACAGGAGGGAATTCACCCCTCCACTTT.

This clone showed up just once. The CDR3 DNA follows: TGTGCCAGCAGCCTGACAGCGACTAGCACAGATACGCAGTATTTT. It codes for CASSLTATSTDTQYF. The gene calls are TRBV7-6 and TRBJ2-3, with a possible D match to TRBD1 (5 bases). Germline V gene lookup returns CDR1 SGHVS and CDR2 FNYEAQ. V was shortened by 5 bases and J by 0 bases, with 12 bases between the two germline ends. The length of the CDR3 is 15 residues. Using reference TRBV7-6 and TRBJ2-3 for the parts outside the CDR3, the full variable domain is GAGVSQSPRYKVTKRGQDVALRCDPISGHVSLYWYRQALGQGPEFLTYFNYEAQQDKSGLPNDRFSAERPEGSISTLTIQRTEQRDSAMYRCASSLTATSTDTQYFGPGTRLTVL.

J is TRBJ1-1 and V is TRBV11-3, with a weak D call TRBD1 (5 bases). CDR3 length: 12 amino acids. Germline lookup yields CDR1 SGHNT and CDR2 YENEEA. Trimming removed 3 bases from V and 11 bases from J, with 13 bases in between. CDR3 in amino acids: CASSFDSRRAFF. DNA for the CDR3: TGTGCCAGCAGCTTTGACAGCCGGAGGGCTTTCTTT. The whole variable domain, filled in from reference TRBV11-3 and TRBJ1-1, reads EAGVVQSPRYKIIEKKQPVAFWCNPISGHNTLYWYLQNLGQGPELLIRYENEEAVDDSQLPKDRFSAERLKGVDSTLKIQPAELGDSAVYLCASSFDSRRAFFGQGTRLTVV.

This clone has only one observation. This CDR3 reads CASSPSGRAKNIQYF. CDR3 in DNA: TGTGCCAGCAGCCCTAGCGGGAGGGCCAAAAACATTCAGTACTTC. This rearrangement joins TRBV6-2 or TRBV6-3 to TRBJ2-4; TRBD2 agrees at 11 bases. J lost 1 base, V lost 6 bases, and 2 bases had no gene match. The CDR3 contains 15 residues. The V gene's germline CDR1 is MNHEY and CDR2 SVGEGT.

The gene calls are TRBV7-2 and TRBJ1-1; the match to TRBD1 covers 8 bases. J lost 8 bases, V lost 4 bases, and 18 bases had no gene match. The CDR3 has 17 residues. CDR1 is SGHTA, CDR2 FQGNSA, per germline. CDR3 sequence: CASSSTGGLASGTEAFF. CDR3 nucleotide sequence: TGTGCCAGCAGCTCTACAGGGGGACTAGCCTCGGGCACAGAAGCTTTCTTT. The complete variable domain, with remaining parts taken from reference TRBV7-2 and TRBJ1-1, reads GAGVSQSPSNKVTEKGKDVELRCDPISGHTALYWYRQSLGQGLEFLIYFQGNSAPDKSGLPSDRFSAERTGGSVSTLTIQRTQQEDSAVYLCASSSTGGLASGTEAFFGQGTRLTVV.

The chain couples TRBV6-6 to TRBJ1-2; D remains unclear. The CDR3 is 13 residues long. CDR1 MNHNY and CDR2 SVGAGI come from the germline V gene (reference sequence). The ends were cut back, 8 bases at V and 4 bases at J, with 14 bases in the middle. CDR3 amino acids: CASSNRGIYGYTF. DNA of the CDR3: TGTGCCAGCTCCAACCGCGGGATCTATGGCTACACCTTC.

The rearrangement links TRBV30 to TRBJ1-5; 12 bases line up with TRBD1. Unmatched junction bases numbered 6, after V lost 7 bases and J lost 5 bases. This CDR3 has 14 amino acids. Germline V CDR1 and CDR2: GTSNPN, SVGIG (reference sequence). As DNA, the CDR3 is TGTGCCTACCGGGACAGGGGGCACGATCAGCCCCAGCATTTT. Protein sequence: CAYRDRGHDQPQHF.

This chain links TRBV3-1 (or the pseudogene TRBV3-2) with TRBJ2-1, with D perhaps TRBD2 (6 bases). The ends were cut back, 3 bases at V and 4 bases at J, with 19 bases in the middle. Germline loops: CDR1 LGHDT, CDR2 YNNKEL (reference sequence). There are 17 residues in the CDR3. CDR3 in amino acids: CASSHEEGRGFYNEQFF. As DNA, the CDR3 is TGTGCCAGCAGCCACGAAGAGGGACGGGGGTTTTACAATGAGCAGTTCTTC.

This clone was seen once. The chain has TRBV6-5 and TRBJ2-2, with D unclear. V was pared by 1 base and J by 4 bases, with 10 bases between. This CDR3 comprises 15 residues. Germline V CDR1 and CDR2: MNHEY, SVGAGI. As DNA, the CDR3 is TGTGCCAGCAGTTACTATGCCCGAGGCACCGGGGAGCTGTTTTTT. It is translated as CASSYYARGTGELFF.

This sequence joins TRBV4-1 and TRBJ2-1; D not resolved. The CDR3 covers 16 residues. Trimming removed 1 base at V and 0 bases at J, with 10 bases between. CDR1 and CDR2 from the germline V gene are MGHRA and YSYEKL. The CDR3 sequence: CASSQAQWVSYNEQFF. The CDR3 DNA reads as TGCGCCAGCAGCCAAGCTCAATGGGTCTCCTACAATGAGCAGTTCTTC.